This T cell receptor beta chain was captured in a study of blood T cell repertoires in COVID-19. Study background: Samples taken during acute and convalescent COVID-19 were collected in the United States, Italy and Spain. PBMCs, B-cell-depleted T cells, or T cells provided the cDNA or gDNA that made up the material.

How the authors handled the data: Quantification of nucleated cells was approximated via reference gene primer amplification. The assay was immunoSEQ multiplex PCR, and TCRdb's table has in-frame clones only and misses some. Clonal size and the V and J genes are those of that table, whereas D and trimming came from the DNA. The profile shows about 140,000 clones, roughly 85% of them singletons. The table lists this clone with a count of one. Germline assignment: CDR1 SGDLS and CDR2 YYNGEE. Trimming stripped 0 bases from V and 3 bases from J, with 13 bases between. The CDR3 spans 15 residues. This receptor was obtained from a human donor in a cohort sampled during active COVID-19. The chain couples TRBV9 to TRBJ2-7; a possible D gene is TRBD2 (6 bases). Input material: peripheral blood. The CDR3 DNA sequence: TGTGCCAGCAGCGTAGGTATAGGGACTGGCTACGAGCAGTACTTC. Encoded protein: CASSVGIGTGYEQYF.